The 14 T cell receptor beta chains below come from one sample, sequenced in a study of blood T cells in healthy people across ages. A second PCR of about 7 to 12 cycles used a sample-barcoded 5' primer and a J-beta primer mix. TCRdb re-called the 5' RACE reads with MiXCR, one entry per CDR3 protein. The sample holds hundreds of thousands of distinct CDR3 sequences, over 40% seen once. Sequenced: blood. These receptor sequences come from a man older than 75 in good health.

This chain joins TRBV3-1 and TRBJ2-1; TRBD1 might be the D (5 bases). Germline CDR1 LGHDT, CDR2 YNNKEL (reference sequence). This CDR3 has 16 amino acids. Trimming cost V 1 base and J 9 bases, with 19 bases left between them. As DNA, the CDR3 is TGTGCCAGCAGCCAAGCCCTCAGGGCAGTCCCGTTTGAGCAGTTCTTC. This codes for CASSQALRAVPFEQFF.

A few counts support this clonotype. The V and J genes are TRBV7-9 and TRBJ1-5, with D unclear. The CDR3 has 14 amino acids. The ends were cut back, 3 bases at V and 0 bases at J, with 6 bases in the middle. Germline loops: CDR1 SEHNR, CDR2 FQNEAQ (reference sequence). CDR3 loop: CASSFMDSNQPQHF. As DNA, the CDR3 is TGTGCCAGCAGCTTTATGGATAGCAATCAGCCCCAGCATTTT.

This clonotype was found a few times. The chain recombines TRBV27 with TRBJ2-3, with D unresolved. Germline values: CDR1 MNHEY, CDR2 SMNVEV (reference sequence). There are 15 residues in the CDR3. With 2 bases removed from V and 1 base from J, the gap between germline ends came to 10 bases. In nucleotides, the CDR3 is TGTGCCAGCAGTTTAAAGGGCCCGGGCACAGATACGCAGTATTTT. Translating it yields CASSLKGPGTDTQYF.

This clonotype was found many times. The chain recombines TRBV7-2 with TRBJ2-5; D remains ambiguous. Germline V gene sequence: CDR1 SGHTA, CDR2 FQGNSA. V lost 5 bases, J lost 7 bases, and 11 bases lay in between. The CDR3 is made up of 12 amino acids. CDR3 region: CASSPAQRTQYF. The CDR3 DNA reads TGTGCCAGCAGCCCAGCGCAAAGGACCCAGTACTTC.

The genes are TRBV5-6 and TRBJ2-7; 10 bases match TRBD2. The J call may be faulty, since TRBJ2-5 better matches the DNA end. The CDR3 is 14 amino acids. Germline CDR1 SGHDT, CDR2 YYEEEE. CDR3 DNA: TGTGCCAGCTTTAGAGCGGGGGGGCTTGAGACCCAGTACTTC. Translated: CASFRAGGLETQYF.

This clonotype was counted only a few times. The rearrangement uses TRBV9 and TRBJ2-4; D gene unclear. Deletions cut 0 bases from V and 0 bases from J, with 16 bases between. The CDR3 has 18 residues. CDR1 and CDR2 from the germline V gene are SGDLS and YYNGEE. The CDR3 reads CASSVGPNPRIAKNIQYF. The CDR3 DNA is TGTGCCAGCAGCGTAGGCCCCAATCCCCGTATAGCCAAAAACATTCAGTACTTC.

This clonotype was counted only a few times. CDR3 residues: CASSWTYTGNTDTQYF. CDR3 sequence (DNA): TGTGCCAGCAGCTGGACCTACACGGGGAACACAGATACGCAGTATTTT. The V and J genes are TRBV5-8 and TRBJ2-3; perhaps TRBD2 as D (5 bases). The germline CDR1 and CDR2 sequences are SGHTS and YDEGEE. Trimming removed 3 bases from V and 2 bases from J, with 16 bases in between. CDR3 length: 16 amino acids.

J is TRBJ2-1 and V is TRBV9, with 15 bases that match TRBD2. The CDR3 loop spans 19 amino acids. With V trimmed by 1 base and J by 9 bases, 14 bases remained unmatched. The germline gives CDR1 SGDLS, CDR2 YYNGEE. CDR3 sequence (DNA): TGTGCCAGCAGCGTAACCCAGCCGGGACTAGCGGGGGGCTTAGGTGAGCAGTTCTTC. This codes for CASSVTQPGLAGGLGEQFF.

This clonotype was counted a few times. The chain couples TRBV5-1 to TRBJ1-1; D ambiguous. The CDR3 is 14 amino acids. V dropped 0 bases and J dropped 4 bases, with 10 bases sitting between them. Germline CDR1 SGHRS, CDR2 YFSETQ. The CDR3 bases are TGCGCCAGCAGCTTGGGGCTCATCCCCACTGAAGCTTTCTTT. Amino acids: CASSLGLIPTEAFF.

J is TRBJ2-1 and V is TRBV20-1; D possibly uses TRBD1 or TRBD2 (6 bases each). The germline V gene has CDR1 DFQATT and CDR2 SNEGSKA (reference sequence). Trimming shortened V by 1 base and J by 7 bases, and 11 bases separated the two germline ends. CDR3 size: 13 residues. In DNA form, the CDR3 reads TGCAGTGCTAGAGCGGGGGCAGCGAATGAGCAGTTCTTC. It codes for CSARAGAANEQFF.

J is TRBJ2-6 and V is TRBV10-3; D is ambiguous. The CDR3 totals 17 residues. The V and J ends lost 1 base and 0 bases respectively, with 10 bases between them. Germline CDR1 is ENHRY and CDR2 is SYGVKD. The CDR3: CAISEWSPSSGANVLTF. The CDR3 DNA reads TGTGCCATCAGTGAGTGGAGCCCGAGCTCTGGGGCCAACGTCCTGACTTTC.

This clonotype was seen a handful of times. This sequence joins TRBV20-1 and TRBJ1-2; 8 positions agree with TRBD1. Trimming cost V 6 bases and J 6 bases; bases outside gene matches: 12. Per germline, CDR1 DFQATT and CDR2 SNEGSKA (reference sequence). This CDR3 comprises 14 residues. CDR3: CSAEASRGLNGYTF. CDR3 nucleotides: TGCAGTGCAGAAGCGTCCAGGGGGCTGAATGGCTACACCTTC.

The CDR3 region has the DNA TGTGCCAGCAGCTTAGATGGCGGGGCGGGCAATCAGCCCCAGCATTTT. Protein product: CASSLDGGAGNQPQHF. The genes are TRBV7-9 and TRBJ1-5, with D maybe TRBD1 (5 bases). V lost 1 base and J 2 bases, leaving 12 bases between the germline ends. CDR3 size: 16 residues. Germline V lookup: CDR1 SEHNR, CDR2 FQNEAQ (reference sequence). Combining the CDR3 with reference TRBV7-9 and TRBJ1-5 gives the whole variable domain DTGVSQNPRHKITKRGQNVTFRCDPISEHNRLYWYRQTLGQGPEFLTYFQNEAQLEKSRLLSDRFSAERPKGSFSTLEIQRTEQGDSAMYLCASSLDGGAGNQPQHFGDGTRLSIL.

The CDR3: CASSSHRDTIRYEQYF. CDR3 bases: TGCGCCAGCAGCTCCCACCGGGACACCATAAGGTACGAGCAGTACTTC. The chain has TRBV5-1 and TRBJ2-7; D might be TRBD1 (6 bases). V was trimmed by 3 bases and J by 4 bases, leaving 20 bases between them. The CDR3 covers 16 residues. CDR1 is SGHRS and CDR2 is YFSETQ in the germline V gene.